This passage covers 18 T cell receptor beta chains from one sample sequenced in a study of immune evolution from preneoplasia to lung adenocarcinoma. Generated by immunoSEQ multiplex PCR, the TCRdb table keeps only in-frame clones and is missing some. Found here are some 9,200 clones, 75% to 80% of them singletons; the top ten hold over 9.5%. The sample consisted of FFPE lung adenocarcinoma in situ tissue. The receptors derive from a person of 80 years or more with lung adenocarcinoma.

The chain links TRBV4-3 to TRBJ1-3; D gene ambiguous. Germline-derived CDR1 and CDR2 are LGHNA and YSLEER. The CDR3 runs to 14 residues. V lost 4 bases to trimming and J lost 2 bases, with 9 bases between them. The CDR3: CASSPKSTGNTIYF. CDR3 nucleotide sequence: TGCGCCAGCAGCCCGAAGAGTACTGGAAACACCATATATTTT.

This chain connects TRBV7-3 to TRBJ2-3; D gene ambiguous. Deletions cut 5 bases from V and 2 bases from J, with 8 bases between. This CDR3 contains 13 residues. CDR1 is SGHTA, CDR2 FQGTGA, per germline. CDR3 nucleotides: TGTGCCAGCAGCACGTCAAACACAGATACGCAGTATTTT. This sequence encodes CASSTSNTDTQYF.

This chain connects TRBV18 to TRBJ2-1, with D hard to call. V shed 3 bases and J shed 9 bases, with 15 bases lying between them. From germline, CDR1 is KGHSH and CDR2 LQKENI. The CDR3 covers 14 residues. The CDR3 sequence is CASSPLSSTGEQFF. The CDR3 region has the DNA TGTGCCAGCTCACCTCTGTCTTCTACGGGTGAGCAGTTCTTC.

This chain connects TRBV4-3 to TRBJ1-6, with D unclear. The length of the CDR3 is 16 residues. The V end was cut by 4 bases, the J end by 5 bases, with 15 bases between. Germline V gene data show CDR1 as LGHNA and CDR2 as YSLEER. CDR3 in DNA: TGCGCCAGCAGCCCGAGGGCCTCCGGGCATAATTCACCCCTCCACTTT. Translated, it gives CASSPRASGHNSPLHF.

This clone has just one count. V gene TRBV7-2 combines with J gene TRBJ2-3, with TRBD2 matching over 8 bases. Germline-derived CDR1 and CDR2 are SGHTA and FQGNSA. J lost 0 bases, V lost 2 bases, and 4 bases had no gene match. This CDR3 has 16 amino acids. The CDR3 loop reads CASSLMRGASTDTQYF. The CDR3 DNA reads TGTGCCAGCAGCTTAATGCGGGGGGCAAGCACAGATACGCAGTATTTT. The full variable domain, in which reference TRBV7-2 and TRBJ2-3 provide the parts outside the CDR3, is GAGVSQSPSNKVTEKGKDVELRCDPISGHTALYWYRQSLGQGLEFLIYFQGNSAPDKSGLPSDRFSAERTGGSVSTLTIQRTQQEDSAVYLCASSLMRGASTDTQYFGPGTRLTVL.

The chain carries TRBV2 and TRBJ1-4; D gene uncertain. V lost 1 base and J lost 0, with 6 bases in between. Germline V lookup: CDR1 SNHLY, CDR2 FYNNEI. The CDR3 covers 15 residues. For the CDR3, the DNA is TGTGCCAGCAGTGAAGATTTCTCAACTAATGAAAAACTGTTTTTT. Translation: CASSEDFSTNEKLFF.

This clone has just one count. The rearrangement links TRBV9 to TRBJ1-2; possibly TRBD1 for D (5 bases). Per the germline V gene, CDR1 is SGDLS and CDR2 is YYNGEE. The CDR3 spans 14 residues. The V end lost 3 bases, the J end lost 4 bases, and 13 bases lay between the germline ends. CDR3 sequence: CASSAQGVLYGYTF. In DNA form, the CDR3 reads TGTGCCAGCAGCGCCCAAGGGGTTCTCTATGGCTACACCTTC.

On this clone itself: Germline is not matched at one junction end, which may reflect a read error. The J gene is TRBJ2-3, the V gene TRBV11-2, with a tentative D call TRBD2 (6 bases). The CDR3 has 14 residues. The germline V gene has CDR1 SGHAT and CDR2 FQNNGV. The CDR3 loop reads CASRLGGRKDTQYF. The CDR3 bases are TGTGCCAGCAGATTAGGAGGGCGAAAAGATACGCAGTATTTT.

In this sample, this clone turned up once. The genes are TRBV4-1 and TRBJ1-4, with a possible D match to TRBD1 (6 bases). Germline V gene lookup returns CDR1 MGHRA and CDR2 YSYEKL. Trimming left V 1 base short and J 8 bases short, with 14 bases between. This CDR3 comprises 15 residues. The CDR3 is CASSQAGGAGEKLFF. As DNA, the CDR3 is TGCGCCAGCAGCCAAGCGGGGGGCGCGGGCGAAAAACTGTTTTTT.

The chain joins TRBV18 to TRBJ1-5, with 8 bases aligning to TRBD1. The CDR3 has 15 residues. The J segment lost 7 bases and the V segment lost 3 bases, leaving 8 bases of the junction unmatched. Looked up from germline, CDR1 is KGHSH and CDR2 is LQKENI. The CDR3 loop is CASSPGGTGRQPQHF. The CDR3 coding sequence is TGTGCCAGCTCACCGGGCGGGACAGGTCGCCAGCCCCAGCATTTT.

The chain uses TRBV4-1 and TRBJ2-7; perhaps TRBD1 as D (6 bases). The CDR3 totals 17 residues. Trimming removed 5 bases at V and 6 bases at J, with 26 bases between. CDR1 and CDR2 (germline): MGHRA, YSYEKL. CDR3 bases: TGCGCCAGCAGCAAGGGGTCTACAGGGAAATCGCTACGCGAGCAGTACTTC. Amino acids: CASSKGSTGKSLREQYF.

The CDR3 sequence: CASSYITRGGEKLFF. The CDR3 nucleotides are TGTGCCAGCAGCTACATAACCAGGGGTGGTGAAAAACTGTTTTTT. J is TRBJ1-4 and V is TRBV6-6, with D possibly being TRBD1 (6 bases). The CDR3 is made up of 15 amino acids. V lost 6 bases, J lost 7 bases, and 18 bases lay in between. CDR1 is MNHNY, CDR2 SVGAGI, per germline (reference sequence).

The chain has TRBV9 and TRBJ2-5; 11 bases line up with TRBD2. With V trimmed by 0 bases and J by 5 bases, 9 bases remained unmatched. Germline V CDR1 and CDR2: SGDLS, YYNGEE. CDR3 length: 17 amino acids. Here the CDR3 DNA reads TGTGCCAGCAGCGTAGACCCTAGCGGGGGGTTCCGGGAGACCCAGTACTTC. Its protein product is CASSVDPSGGFRETQYF.

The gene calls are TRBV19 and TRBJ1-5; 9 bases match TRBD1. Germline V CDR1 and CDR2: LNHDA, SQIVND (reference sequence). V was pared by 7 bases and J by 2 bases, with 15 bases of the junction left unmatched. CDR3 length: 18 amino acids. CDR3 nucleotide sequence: TGTGCCAGTACGGGGGGGACAGGGCTTATTGGTGGCAATCAGCCCCAGCATTTT. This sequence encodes CASTGGTGLIGGNQPQHF.

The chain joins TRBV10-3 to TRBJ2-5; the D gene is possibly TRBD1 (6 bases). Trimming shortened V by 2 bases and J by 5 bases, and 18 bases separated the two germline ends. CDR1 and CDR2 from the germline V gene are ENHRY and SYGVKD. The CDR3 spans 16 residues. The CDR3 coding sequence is TGTGCCATCAGTGAGCCCAGGGGCCGGGGTCAGGAGACCCAGTACTTC. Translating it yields CAISEPRGRGQETQYF.

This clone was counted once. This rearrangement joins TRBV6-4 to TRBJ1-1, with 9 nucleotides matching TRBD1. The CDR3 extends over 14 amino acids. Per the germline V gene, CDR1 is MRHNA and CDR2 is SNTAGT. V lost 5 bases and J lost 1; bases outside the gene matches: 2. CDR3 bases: TGTGCCAGCAGTCACAGGGGGCGGAACACTGAAGCTTTCTTT. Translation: CASSHRGRNTEAFF.

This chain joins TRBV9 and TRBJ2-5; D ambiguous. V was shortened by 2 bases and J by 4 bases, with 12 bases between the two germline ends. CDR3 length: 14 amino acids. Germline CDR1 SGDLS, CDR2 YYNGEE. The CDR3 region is CASSVDLKGETQYF. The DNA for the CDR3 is TGTGCCAGCAGCGTCGACCTAAAAGGAGAGACCCAGTACTTC.

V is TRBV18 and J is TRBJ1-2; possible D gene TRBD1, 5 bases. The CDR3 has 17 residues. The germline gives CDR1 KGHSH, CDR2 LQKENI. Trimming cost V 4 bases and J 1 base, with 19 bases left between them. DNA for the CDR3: TGTGCCAGCTCACTAGTTACAGGCACCGTTTTTAACTATGGCTACACCTTC. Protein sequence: CASSLVTGTVFNYGYTF.